This TCR beta chain was sequenced for a study of T-cell memory formation after mild COVID-19. Each CDR3 protein is one row after TCRdb ran MiXCR on the 5' RACE reads. The data contain under 50,000 distinct CDR3 sequences, less than 9.5% of them singletons. Study results and limitations: The authors did not confirm SARS-CoV-2 specificity of second-wave clones peaking day 37.

V shed 3 bases and J shed 4 bases, with 16 bases lying between them. This CDR3 is built from 16 residues. Germline V gives CDR1 LGHNA, CDR2 YSLEER. For this clonotype: No antigen is known for it.

Sequencing was carried out using PBMCs or a T cell subset sorted from them (not recorded which). The clonotype was recovered from an adult woman who had mild COVID-19 (a few samples of this study predate the infection). Cell type and time point are not known. This chain links TRBV4-3 with TRBJ2-1; D is unresolved. CDR3 loop: CASSHPVTAEYNEQFF. The CDR3 nucleotides read TGCGCCAGCAGCCACCCGGTCACAGCTGAATACAATGAGCAGTTCTTC.